This T cell receptor (beta chain) emerged from a study of cytomegalovirus exposure and HLA in healthy donors. In the study overall: An earlier analysis identified some 110 million unique TCR beta sequences in about 200 million T cells.

Primers: 60 Vbeta forward and 13 Jbeta reverse. Repertoires were generated with immunoSEQ multiplex PCR, while TCRdb's copy carries only in-frame clones and drops some. The table has about 98,000 clones, under 75% seen once; the top ten hold around 1.3%. Study-wide points: One later analysis reportedly identified an Asian-associated ancestry cluster that showed fewer N-insertions than the approximately 700-donor mean.

This cohort consisted of healthy bone marrow donors. Germline CDR1 reads KGHSH; CDR2 reads LQKENI. V was pared by 0 bases and J by 4 bases, with 4 bases of the junction left unmatched. The CDR3 length is 16 residues. This clone appeared a few times. The antigen remains unidentified. This chain links TRBV18 with TRBJ2-2; TRBD1 aligns across 8 bases. The source is a female donor in good health and CMV-seronegative. The sequenced sample consisted of PBMCs. The CDR3 DNA follows: TGTGCCAGCTCACCACCAGTCGGACAGGGCACCGGGGAGCTGTTTTTT. This encodes CASSPPVGQGTGELFF.